The 24 T cell receptor beta chains reported below all come from one sample, sequenced in a study of T-cell memory formation after mild COVID-19. MiXCR was run by TCRdb on the 5' RACE reads, yielding one entry per CDR3 protein. The sample has just over 350,000 distinct CDR3 sequences, 13% to 15% seen once. The sequenced sample consisted of PBMCs or a T cell subset sorted from them (not recorded which). These receptors all stem from a man in his late teens or twenties who had mild COVID-19 (a few samples of this study predate the infection). Cell type and time point are not known.

This clonotype was seen a handful of times. The rearrangement uses TRBV7-2 and TRBJ2-1; a possible D gene is TRBD1 (5 bases). V gave up 2 bases and J gave up 7 bases, with 18 bases separating them. There are 16 residues in the CDR3. Germline lookup yields CDR1 SGHTA and CDR2 FQGNSA. The CDR3 loop is CASSLYVVGHGNEQFF. The CDR3, as DNA: TGTGCCAGCAGCTTATACGTTGTGGGGCATGGTAATGAGCAGTTCTTC.

The chain joins TRBV19 to TRBJ2-3; maybe TRBD1 (5 bases). The V gene's germline CDR1 is LNHDA and CDR2 SQIVND (reference sequence). This CDR3 has 14 residues. Trimming took 4 bases from V and 1 from J, leaving 9 bases between them. The CDR3 DNA reads as TGTGCCAGTAGTAGACAGACGGGCACAGATACGCAGTATTTT. It yields the protein CASSRQTGTDTQYF.

This clonotype has a count of ten or more. The chain links TRBV5-1 to TRBJ1-1, with D maybe TRBD1 (5 bases). The CDR3 has 15 amino acids. Trimming shortened V by 4 bases and J by 7 bases, and 20 bases separated the two germline ends. Germline values: CDR1 SGHRS, CDR2 YFSETQ. CDR3 sequence: CASSGNSGFGSEAFF. The DNA of the CDR3 is TGCGCCAGCAGCGGTAATTCAGGGTTTGGCAGTGAAGCTTTCTTT.

Ten or more counts support this clonotype. CDR3 nucleotide sequence: TGTGCCAGCAGCCCGAGTTACTCTGGAAACACCATATATTTT. Residues: CASSPSYSGNTIYF. This chain connects TRBV3-1 to TRBJ1-3; D is undetermined. The CDR3 spans 14 residues. Trimming pared 4 bases from V and 0 bases from J, leaving 7 bases between. CDR1 is LGHDT and CDR2 is YNNKEL in the germline V gene (reference sequence).

CDR3 region: CASSLGQVGYEQYF. CDR3 coding DNA: TGTGCCAGCAGCTTAGGGCAGGTCGGCTACGAGCAGTACTTC. The gene calls are TRBV7-2 and TRBJ2-7, with D hard to call. V was trimmed by 1 base and J by 3 bases, leaving 10 bases between them. Germline V lookup: CDR1 SGHTA, CDR2 FQGNSA. This CDR3 region has 14 residues.

The chain combines TRBV20-1 with TRBJ1-2; D perhaps matches TRBD1 (5 bases). The CDR3 consists of 11 residues. Germline V gives CDR1 DFQATT, CDR2 SNEGSKA (reference sequence). The germline V and J ends were trimmed by 6 bases and 8 bases, with 13 bases remaining between them. The CDR3 sequence is CSATTEPGYTF. In nucleotides, the CDR3 is TGCAGTGCGACGACAGAGCCAGGCTACACCTTC.

This chain links TRBV21-1 with TRBJ2-1. TRBV21-1 is termed a pseudogene. CDR3 length: 14 amino acids. In DNA form, the CDR3 reads TGTGCCTTTGAGAGGAAAGAATTATTAAATGAGCAGTTCTTC. Protein sequence: CAFERKELLNEQFF.

The chain has TRBV20-1 and TRBJ1-2; no firm D call. The CDR3 covers 14 residues. The ends were cut back, 0 bases at V and 2 bases at J, with 10 bases in the middle. The germline V gene encodes CDR1 DFQATT and CDR2 SNEGSKA (reference sequence). The chain's CDR3 is CSARDLAGNYGYTF. The CDR3 DNA reads as TGCAGTGCTAGAGATTTGGCGGGGAACTATGGCTACACCTTC.

The chain joins TRBV14 to TRBJ2-3, with D unresolved. Germline lookup yields CDR1 SGHDN and CDR2 FVKESK. The CDR3 extends over 14 amino acids. V lost 1 base and J lost 7, with 12 bases in between. CDR3 residues: CASSQALEGYTQYF. The CDR3 region has the DNA TGTGCCAGCAGCCAAGCCCTAGAAGGGTATACGCAGTATTTT.

This clonotype turned up a few times. The chain combines TRBV7-2 with TRBJ2-1; 7 bases align to TRBD1. CDR1 and CDR2 from the germline V gene are SGHTA and FQGNSA. The CDR3 extends over 16 amino acids. The J segment lost 7 bases and the V segment lost 2 bases, leaving 11 bases of the junction unmatched. The CDR3 loop is CASSLRGRGMWNEQFF. In DNA form, the CDR3 reads TGTGCCAGCAGCTTAAGGGGCAGGGGGATGTGGAATGAGCAGTTCTTC.

The chain combines TRBV2 with TRBJ2-2, with a tentative D call TRBD2 (5 bases). The CDR3 has 13 residues. Germline V gene lookup returns CDR1 SNHLY and CDR2 FYNNEI. Trimming took 4 bases from V and 6 from J, leaving 9 bases between them. CDR3 residues: CASSGERAGELFF. The DNA of the CDR3 is TGTGCCAGCAGTGGTGAGAGGGCCGGGGAGCTGTTTTTT.

As for this clonotype: A much bigger clone sits one base away, suggesting this may be a read error. The V and J genes are TRBV30 and TRBJ2-5, with 8 bases lining up with TRBD2. V lost 0 bases to trimming and J lost 3 bases; unmatched junction nucleotides: 0. This CDR3 has 13 residues. Germline V gives CDR1 GTSNPN, CDR2 SVGIG (reference sequence). The DNA for the CDR3 is TGTGCCTGGAGTGTGGGACTAGAAGAGACCCAGTACTTC. Protein sequence: CAWSVGLEETQYF.

The chain couples TRBV29-1 to TRBJ2-5; weak D call: TRBD2 (6 bases). In germline, CDR1 is SQVTM, CDR2 ANQGSEA. The CDR3 has 15 residues. Trimming stripped 4 bases from V and 3 bases from J, with 18 bases between. The DNA for the CDR3 is TGCAGCGTTGCCCAGAGCGGGTGGGAAAAAGAGACCCAGTACTTC. It encodes CSVAQSGWEKETQYF.

This clonotype came up a few times. The chain combines TRBV3-1 with TRBJ2-1, with D possibly being TRBD1 or TRBD2 (5 bases each). The length of the CDR3 is 15 residues. Germline CDR1 is LGHDT and CDR2 is YNNKEL (reference sequence). V was clipped by 5 bases and J by 0 bases, with 11 bases between them. The CDR3 DNA sequence: TGTGCCAGCAGCGGGACGGCTAGCTCCTACAATGAGCAGTTCTTC. Translated, it gives CASSGTASSYNEQFF.

This clonotype turned up a few times. The chain employs TRBV7-9 and TRBJ2-2; D is possibly TRBD1 (5 bases). Germline CDR1 reads SEHNR; CDR2 reads FQNEAQ (reference sequence). The CDR3 has 17 amino acids. V lost 5 bases, J lost 2 bases, and 18 bases lay in between. The CDR3 DNA is TGTGCCAGCAGCCTATCCCGTCCAGGGCGAAACACCGGGGAGCTGTTTTTT. This gives the protein CASSLSRPGRNTGELFF.

This clonotype was found many times. The V and J genes are TRBV7-2 and TRBJ2-6, with D possibly being TRBD1 or TRBD2 (5 bases each). V shed 7 bases and J shed 1 base, with 11 bases lying between them. This CDR3 region has 15 residues. The germline gives CDR1 SGHTA, CDR2 FQGNSA. DNA for the CDR3: TGTGCCAGCACCTATTGGGGGTCTGGGGCCAACGTCCTGACTTTC. It specifies CASTYWGSGANVLTF.

The CDR3, as DNA: TGCGCCAGCAGCACTTTCCTAGCGTATCCCTACGAGCAGTACTTC. It codes for CASSTFLAYPYEQYF. V is TRBV4-3 and J is TRBJ2-7; a weak D match, TRBD2 (6 bases). Germline V CDR1 and CDR2: LGHNA, YSLEER. The CDR3 is 15 amino acids. Trimming removed 5 bases from V and 2 bases from J, with 16 bases in between.

This clonotype has only a few counts. The chain carries TRBV4-3 and TRBJ2-1; D gene unclear. CDR3 length equals 14 residues. Looked up from germline, CDR1 is LGHNA and CDR2 is YSLEER. The ends were cut back, 0 bases at V and 10 bases at J, with 13 bases in the middle. The CDR3 here is CASSQDGDLEEQFF. The CDR3 DNA follows: TGCGCCAGCAGCCAAGATGGGGATCTGGAGGAGCAGTTCTTC.

This clonotype has a handful of counts. The chain uses TRBV3-1 and TRBJ2-5; D remains unclear. Germline CDR1 LGHDT, CDR2 YNNKEL (reference sequence). The ends were cut back, 4 bases at V and 5 bases at J, with 11 bases in the middle. The length of the CDR3 is 13 residues. This chain's CDR3 is CASSRVHGETQYF. Written as DNA, the CDR3 is TGTGCCAGCAGCCGAGTCCATGGGGAGACCCAGTACTTC.

The gene calls are TRBV7-8 and TRBJ2-2, with D possibly being TRBD1 or TRBD2 (5 bases each). The germline V gene encodes CDR1 SGHVS and CDR2 FQNEAQ. This CDR3 is built from 16 residues. Trimming removed 6 bases from V and 5 bases from J, with 19 bases in between. As DNA, the CDR3 is TGTGCCAGCAGAGGCTTAGCTCGGGGCAGGACCGGGGAGCTGTTTTTT. Its protein product is CASRGLARGRTGELFF.

This clonotype was counted only a few times. V gene TRBV11-2 combines with J gene TRBJ2-1; D might be TRBD2 (5 bases). CDR3 length: 13 residues. V was pared by 4 bases and J by 9 bases, with 13 bases between. Per the germline V gene, CDR1 is SGHAT and CDR2 is FQNNGV. The CDR3 reads CASSSTRRGEQFF. CDR3 coding DNA: TGTGCCAGCAGCTCCACCCGCCGGGGTGAGCAGTTCTTC.

This clonotype occurred a few times. The rearrangement uses TRBV24-1 and TRBJ2-2; D perhaps matches TRBD1 (5 bases). Germline-derived CDR1 and CDR2 are KGHDR and SFDVKD. The CDR3 covers 13 residues. The V end was cut by 3 bases, the J end by 7 bases, with 8 bases between. The CDR3 protein is CATSDLRVGELFF. CDR3 coding DNA: TGTGCCACCAGTGATCTCAGGGTCGGGGAGCTGTTTTTT.

This clonotype has more than one count but fewer than ten. The genes are TRBV2 and TRBJ1-5; possibly TRBD1 for D (5 bases). V dropped 8 bases and J dropped 8 bases, with 16 bases sitting between them. Germline V gene lookup returns CDR1 SNHLY and CDR2 FYNNEI. The CDR3 is 13 residues long. The CDR3 sequence: CASGRRTREPQHF. CDR3 bases: TGTGCCAGCGGGAGACGAACCAGGGAGCCCCAGCATTTT.

The rearrangement joins TRBV5-5 to TRBJ2-7, with 7 bases identical to TRBD1. CDR3 length: 13 amino acids. Germline CDR1 and CDR2: SGHKS and YYEKEE (reference sequence). V shed 1 base and J 6 bases; nucleotides not matched to a gene: 4. The CDR3 loop is CASSLFDRVEQYV. CDR3 nucleotide sequence: TGTGCCAGCAGCTTGTTCGACAGGGTCGAGCAGTACGTC.